These 30 T cell receptor beta chains share one sample of origin, sequenced in a study of response to subunit inactivated influenza vaccine. TCRdb called the RT-PCR reads again in MiXCR, with one record for every CDR3 protein. The sample contains 150,000 to 200,000 distinct CDR3 sequences, roughly a tenth of which appear only once. This specimen consisted of non-naive T cells sorted from PBMCs, obtained 40 to 50 days after vaccination. These receptors were collected from a man aged 50 or older who received an inactivated influenza vaccine.

The CDR3 here is CASSLGTFPFTPGELFF. The CDR3 nucleotides are TGTGCCAGCAGTTTGGGCACTTTCCCCTTCACACCCGGGGAGCTGTTTTTT. This sequence joins TRBV28 and TRBJ2-2; no definite D call. The CDR3 consists of 17 residues. The germline CDR1 and CDR2 sequences are MDHEN and SYDVKM. Trimming took off 3 bases at V and 6 bases at J, with 20 bases between the two ends.

This clonotype was found a few times. The rearrangement links TRBV3-1 to TRBJ2-2; no clear D. Germline assignment: CDR1 LGHDT and CDR2 YNNKEL (reference sequence). V lost 1 base and J lost 7, with 7 bases in between. The CDR3 spans 13 residues. CDR3 sequence (DNA): TGTGCCAGCAGCCAAGTGGGTATCGGGGAGCTGTTTTTT. Amino acids: CASSQVGIGELFF. The full variable domain, with the rest looked up from reference TRBV3-1 and TRBJ2-2, is DTAVSQTPKYLVTQMGNDKSIKCEQNLGHDTMYWYKQDSKKFLKIMFSYNNKELIINETVPNRFSPKSPDKAHLNLHINSLELGDSAVYFCASSQVGIGELFFGEGSRLTVL.

The chain is built from TRBV5-1 and TRBJ1-1; D not resolved. CDR3 length: 15 amino acids. Germline assignment: CDR1 SGHRS and CDR2 YFSETQ. V lost 4 bases and J lost 1, with 14 bases in between. CDR3 residues: CASSQRPDRNTEAFF. Here the CDR3 DNA reads TGCGCCAGCAGCCAACGACCCGATAGGAACACTGAAGCTTTCTTT.

This clonotype was seen repeatedly, ten times or more. The rearrangement uses TRBV6-1 and TRBJ2-3; 14 bases match TRBD2. CDR1 is MNHNS, CDR2 SASEGT, per germline. J gave up 9 bases and V 6 bases, and 5 bases lay outside the gene matches. CDR3 length equals 14 residues. The CDR3 protein is CASRTGTSGGTQYF. CDR3 in DNA: TGTGCCAGCAGAACCGGGACTAGCGGGGGCACGCAGTATTTT.

The chain employs TRBV4-2 and TRBJ2-2; 7 bases map to TRBD2. The CDR3 sequence is 16 residues long. J lost 7 bases, V lost 3 bases, and 11 bases had no gene match. Germline values: CDR1 LGHNA, CDR2 YNFKEQ. CDR3 region: CASSQVGGFYGGELFF. Written as DNA, the CDR3 is TGTGCCAGCAGCCAGGTGGGGGGGTTTTATGGCGGGGAGCTGTTTTTT.

V gene TRBV7-8 combines with J gene TRBJ2-1, with 9 nucleotides matching TRBD2. Trimming removed 5 bases from V and 5 bases from J; junction bases left unmatched: 7. Germline-derived CDR1 and CDR2 are SGHVS and FQNEAQ. The CDR3 has 15 amino acids. The CDR3 sequence is CASSQLAGAHNEQFF. The CDR3 bases are TGTGCCAGCAGCCAATTAGCGGGAGCGCACAATGAGCAGTTCTTC.

The rearrangement uses TRBV7-2 and TRBJ1-2; D perhaps matches TRBD1 (5 bases). The V gene lost 8 bases and the J gene lost 0 bases, with 16 bases spanning the gap. This CDR3 is 15 amino acids long. Germline V lookup: CDR1 SGHTA, CDR2 FQGNSA. In DNA, the CDR3 is TGTGCCAGCTCCAAAGAGGGGACTGCTAACTATGGCTACACCTTC. Its protein product is CASSKEGTANYGYTF.

Many counts were recorded for this clonotype. The V call is TRBV5-1, the J call TRBJ1-2; 7 nucleotides match TRBD1. Germline CDR1 is SGHRS and CDR2 is YFSETQ. J was trimmed by 5 bases and V by 4 bases; bases with no gene match: 11. The length of the CDR3 is 15 residues. The CDR3: CASSPRTGSGYGYTF. The CDR3 coding sequence is TGCGCCAGCAGCCCGAGGACAGGAAGTGGGTATGGCTACACCTTC.

This sequence joins TRBV7-2 and TRBJ2-6, with TRBD2 matching 8 bases. Germline CDR1 is SGHTA and CDR2 is FQGNSA. The CDR3 spans 14 residues. J lost 4 bases, V lost 5 bases, and 1 base had no gene match. The CDR3 coding sequence is TGTGCCAGCAGCCGGGGGGGAGGGGCCAACGTCCTGACTTTC. Its translation is CASSRGGGANVLTF.

This clonotype was seen a few times. The J gene is TRBJ2-3, the V gene TRBV12-3 or TRBV12-4, with D possibly called TRBD1 or TRBD2 (6 bases each). This CDR3 region has 19 residues. V was trimmed by 10 bases and J by 3 bases, leaving 32 bases between them. The CDR3 here is CAIRRLWPGAPKSTDTQYF. The CDR3 nucleotides read TGTGCCATCAGACGGCTATGGCCGGGGGCGCCAAAGTCGACAGATACGCAGTATTTT.

This clonotype was seen many times. The chain combines TRBV20-1 with TRBJ1-5; no reliable D call. Per the germline V gene, CDR1 is DFQATT and CDR2 is SNEGSKA (reference sequence). V lost 1 base, J lost 3 bases, and 7 bases lay in between. This CDR3 region has 13 residues. The CDR3, as DNA: TGCAGTGCTAGAGTGGCAGTCAATCAGCCCCAGCATTTT. This codes for CSARVAVNQPQHF.

The chain is built from TRBV20-1 and TRBJ2-1; TRBD1 matches at 10 bases. This CDR3 has 16 amino acids. The V segment lost 5 bases and the J segment 0 bases; nucleotides outside the gene matches: 7. In germline, CDR1 is DFQATT, CDR2 SNEGSKA (reference sequence). The CDR3 sequence: CSAPGTGVLSYNEQFF. The CDR3 DNA sequence: TGCAGTGCTCCCGGGACAGGGGTCCTCTCCTACAATGAGCAGTTCTTC.

This clonotype was observed at least ten times. J is TRBJ1-2 and V is TRBV14; D might be TRBD1 (5 bases). CDR3 length: 15 residues. The germline V gene encodes CDR1 SGHDN and CDR2 FVKESK. The ends were cut back, 0 bases at V and 0 bases at J, with 8 bases in the middle. CDR3 amino acids: CASSQEGGANYGYTF. CDR3 nucleotide sequence: TGTGCCAGCAGCCAAGAGGGGGGAGCTAACTATGGCTACACCTTC.

This clonotype was detected many times. The CDR3: CASSPVRGGEQFF. The CDR3 nucleotides read TGTGCCAGCAGCCCGGTACGGGGTGGTGAGCAGTTCTTC. This chain uses TRBV7-9 with TRBJ2-1; weak D call: TRBD2 (5 bases). Germline values: CDR1 SEHNR, CDR2 FQNEAQ (reference sequence). The CDR3 has 13 residues. V shed 5 bases and J shed 9 bases, with 14 bases lying between them. Full variable domain (remainder filled in from reference TRBV7-9 and TRBJ2-1): DTGVSQNPRHKITKRGQNVTFRCDPISEHNRLYWYRQTLGQGPEFLTYFQNEAQLEKSRLLSDRFSAERPKGSFSTLEIQRTEQGDSAMYLCASSPVRGGEQFFGPGTRLTVL.

This clonotype was observed at least ten times. This chain uses TRBV6-4 with TRBJ2-1; D uncertain. Trimming pared 5 bases from V and 6 bases from J, leaving 17 bases between. CDR1 is MRHNA and CDR2 is SNTAGT in the germline V gene. The CDR3 has 15 residues. The CDR3 DNA reads as TGTGCCAGCAGTTCCATGGGTGGTCAGAGCAATGAGCAGTTCTTC. It translates to CASSSMGGQSNEQFF.

This clonotype was found a few times. This sequence joins TRBV3-1 and TRBJ1-3; D is possibly TRBD1 (5 bases). The V gene's germline CDR1 is LGHDT and CDR2 YNNKEL (reference sequence). V dropped 4 bases and J dropped 0 bases, with 7 bases sitting between them. The CDR3 extends over 14 amino acids. The CDR3 coding sequence is TGTGCCAGCAGCCTCGGGGCCTCTGGAAACACCATATATTTT. It codes for CASSLGASGNTIYF.

The V call is TRBV6-1, the J call TRBJ2-1, with TRBD2 matching 7 bases. Germline values: CDR1 MNHNS, CDR2 SASEGT. After removal of 7 bases from V and 4 bases from J, the junction contained 16 bases not matched to a gene. CDR3 length: 17 residues. The CDR3: CASNPTSLIGGYNEQFF. The CDR3, as DNA: TGTGCCAGCAACCCGACTAGCCTAATTGGCGGGTACAATGAGCAGTTCTTC.

This clonotype was seen just once. The rearrangement uses TRBV18 and TRBJ2-2; D ambiguous. The V end was cut by 0 bases, the J end by 5 bases, with 10 bases between. Germline V CDR1 and CDR2: KGHSH, LQKENI. The CDR3 has 15 amino acids. The CDR3 protein is CASSPPGVLTGELFF. In DNA form, the CDR3 reads TGTGCCAGCTCACCACCAGGCGTTCTTACCGGGGAGCTGTTTTTT.

This clonotype was counted at least ten times. The J gene is TRBJ1-2, the V gene TRBV20-1; D possibly corresponds to TRBD1 (6 bases). CDR3 size: 14 residues. Trimming left V 4 bases short and J 5 bases short, with 17 bases between. Looked up from germline, CDR1 is DFQATT and CDR2 is SNEGSKA (reference sequence). The CDR3 DNA reads TGCAGTGCTACCTCGGGGGCAGGGTATTATGGCTACACCTTC. As protein: CSATSGAGYYGYTF.

This rearrangement joins TRBV11-2 to TRBJ2-7; no reliable D call. CDR1 and CDR2 (germline): SGHAT, FQNNGV. The CDR3 runs 15 residues. V was cut by 0 bases and J by 4 bases, with 13 bases left in between. The CDR3 nucleotides are TGTGCCAGCAGCTTAGATCCGGTACGCGGTTACGAGCAGTACTTC. Translating it yields CASSLDPVRGYEQYF. Based on the CDR3 plus reference TRBV11-2 and TRBJ2-7, the full variable domain is EAGVAQSPRYKIIEKRQSVAFWCNPISGHATLYWYQQILGQGPKLLIQFQNNGVVDDSQLPKDRFSAERLKGVDSTLKIQPAKLEDSAVYLCASSLDPVRGYEQYFGPGTRLTVT.

Comments on this clonotype: A much larger clonotype is one base distant, so this may be a read error. The CDR3 nucleotides read TGTCCCAGCAGCCCGCCGGGACGCCCCTACACCTTC. Protein sequence: CPSSPPGRPYTF. The chain links TRBV7-2 to TRBJ1-2; D perhaps matches TRBD1 (5 bases). Germline values: CDR1 SGHTA, CDR2 FQGNSA. The CDR3 is made up of 12 amino acids.

This clonotype was seen only a few times. This sequence joins TRBV20-1 and TRBJ1-1; the D is unclear. V was pared by 6 bases and J by 1 base, with 9 bases between. CDR3 size: 12 residues. Germline V gives CDR1 DFQATT, CDR2 SNEGSKA (reference sequence). CDR3 sequence reads: CSAKTENTEAFF. In nucleotides, the CDR3 is TGCAGTGCAAAAACAGAGAACACTGAAGCTTTCTTT.

This clonotype was counted only a few times. The V and J genes are TRBV28 and TRBJ2-7; 7 nucleotides match TRBD1. The CDR3 is 12 amino acids. The V and J ends lost 6 bases and 6 bases, in that order; junction bases with no gene match: 5. CDR1 and CDR2 (germline): MDHEN, SYDVKM. The CDR3 loop is CASSRQGFEQYF. The CDR3 DNA is TGTGCCAGCAGCCGACAGGGATTCGAGCAGTACTTC.

This clonotype was counted many times. J is TRBJ2-6 and V is TRBV5-1; D uncertain. V lost 1 base to trimming and J lost 0 bases, with 8 bases between them. There are 16 residues in the CDR3. Germline V gives CDR1 SGHRS, CDR2 YFSETQ. CDR3 sequence: CASSLIGSSGANVLTF. The CDR3 coding sequence is TGCGCCAGCAGCTTGATTGGGTCCTCTGGGGCCAACGTCCTGACTTTC.

This clonotype has a count of ten or more. The CDR3 bases are TGTGCCAGCAGTCAGGGAAACTTGGGCACCGGGGAGCTGTTTTTT. It yields the protein CASSQGNLGTGELFF. The V and J genes are TRBV6-2 or TRBV6-3 and TRBJ2-2, with D possibly matching TRBD1 (5 bases). V gave up 5 bases and J gave up 4 bases, with 14 bases separating them. There are 15 residues in the CDR3. Germline CDR1 and CDR2: MNHEY and SVGEGT.

The chain joins TRBV28 to TRBJ2-7, with a tentative D call TRBD1 (5 bases). This CDR3 region has 15 residues. Trimming stripped 7 bases from V and 4 bases from J, with 20 bases between. In germline, CDR1 is MDHEN, CDR2 SYDVKM. The CDR3 reads CASTSGWQGGYEQYF. CDR3 bases: TGTGCCAGCACCTCAGGGTGGCAGGGTGGGTACGAGCAGTACTTC.

This chain connects TRBV9 to TRBJ2-5; TRBD2 aligns across 7 bases. The CDR3 length is 15 residues. The V and J ends lost 0 bases and 5 bases, in that order; junction bases with no gene match: 7. Germline values: CDR1 SGDLS, CDR2 YYNGEE. The chain's CDR3 is CASSVGVGEGETQYF. DNA of the CDR3: TGTGCCAGCAGCGTAGGAGTGGGGGAGGGTGAGACCCAGTACTTC.

The table lists this clonotype with a few counts. J is TRBJ1-1 and V is TRBV12-3 or TRBV12-4; TRBD1 matches at 7 bases. The V gene end was trimmed by 3 bases and the J gene end by 5 bases; junction bases not matched to a gene: 3. The length of the CDR3 is 13 residues. Here the CDR3 reads CASSFLQGTEAFF. The CDR3 nucleotides read TGTGCCAGCAGTTTCCTACAGGGGACTGAAGCTTTCTTT.

This sequence joins TRBV12-3 or TRBV12-4 and TRBJ2-3; D is unclear. This CDR3 has 13 residues. The V end was cut by 5 bases, the J end by 2 bases, with 8 bases between. The DNA for the CDR3 is TGTGCCAGCAGTCAAACTACCACAGATACGCAGTATTTT. It yields the protein CASSQTTTDTQYF.

The chain links TRBV6-1 to TRBJ2-2; possibly TRBD1 or TRBD2 for D (6 bases each). The CDR3 length is 19 residues. Germline V gene lookup returns CDR1 MNHNS and CDR2 SASEGT. V was clipped by 5 bases and J by 6 bases, with 28 bases between them. CDR3 sequence: CASSRIPDYLEGGAGELFF. CDR3 DNA: TGTGCCAGCAGTCGAATTCCGGACTACTTAGAAGGGGGAGCCGGGGAGCTGTTTTTT.